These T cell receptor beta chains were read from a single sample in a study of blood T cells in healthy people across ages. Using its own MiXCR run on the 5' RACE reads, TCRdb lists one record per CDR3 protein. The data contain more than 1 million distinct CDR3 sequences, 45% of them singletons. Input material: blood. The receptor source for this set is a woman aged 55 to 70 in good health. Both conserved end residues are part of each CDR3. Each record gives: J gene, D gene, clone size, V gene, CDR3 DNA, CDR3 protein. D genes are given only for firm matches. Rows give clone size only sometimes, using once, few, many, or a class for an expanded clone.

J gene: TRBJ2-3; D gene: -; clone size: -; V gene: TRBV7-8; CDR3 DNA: TGTGCCAGCAGGCTAGAGGGGGAACTCACAGATACGCAGTATTTT; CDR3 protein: CASRLEGELTDTQYF
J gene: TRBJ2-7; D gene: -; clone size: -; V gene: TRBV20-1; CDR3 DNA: TGCAGTGCCGAGGGGCTAGAAGAGCAGTACTTC; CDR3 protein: CSAEGLEEQYF
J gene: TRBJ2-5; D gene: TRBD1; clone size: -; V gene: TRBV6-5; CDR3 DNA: TGTGCCAGCAGTTCTTACAGGGGGCCCGAAGAGACCCAGTACTTC; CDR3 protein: CASSSYRGPEETQYF
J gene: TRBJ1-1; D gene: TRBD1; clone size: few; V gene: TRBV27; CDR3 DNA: TGTGCCAGCAGGGGACAGGGGGCGATTGAAGCTTTCTTT; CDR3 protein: CASRGQGAIEAFF
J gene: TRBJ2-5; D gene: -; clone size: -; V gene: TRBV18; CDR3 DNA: TGTGCCAGCTCACCAACTCATGGGGAGACCCAGTACTTC; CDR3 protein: CASSPTHGETQYF
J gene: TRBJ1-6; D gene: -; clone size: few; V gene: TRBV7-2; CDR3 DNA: TGTGCCAGCAGCTTATCTTATAATTCACCCCTCCACTTT; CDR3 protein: CASSLSYNSPLHF
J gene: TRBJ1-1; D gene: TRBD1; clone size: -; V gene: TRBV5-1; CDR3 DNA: TGCGCCAGCAGGACCGGGACAGGGGTGCCCAACACTGAAGCTTTCTTT; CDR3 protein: CASRTGTGVPNTEAFF
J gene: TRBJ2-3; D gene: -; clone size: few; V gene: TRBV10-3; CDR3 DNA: TGTGCCATCAGTGAAGGGAGGAAGACAGATACGCAGTATTTT; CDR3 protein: CAISEGRKTDTQYF
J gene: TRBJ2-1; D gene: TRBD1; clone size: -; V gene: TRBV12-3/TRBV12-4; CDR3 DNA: TGTGCCGGCAGATCGTCACAGGGGGCGAGCAATGAGCAGTTCTTC; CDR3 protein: CAGRSSQGASNEQFF
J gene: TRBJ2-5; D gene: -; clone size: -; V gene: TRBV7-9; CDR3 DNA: TGTGCCAGCAGCTTCTCACAGGGACCGGCAGAGACCCAGTACTTC; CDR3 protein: CASSFSQGPAETQYF
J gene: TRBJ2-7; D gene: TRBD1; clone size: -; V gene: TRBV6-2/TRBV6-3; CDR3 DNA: TGTGCCAGCAGTTACCACGGTGGCCGGACAGGGGGTCGCTACGAGCAGTACTTC; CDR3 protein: CASSYHGGRTGGRYEQYF
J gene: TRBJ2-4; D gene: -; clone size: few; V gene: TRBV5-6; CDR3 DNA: TGTGCCAGCAGCTGGGGCGCTTTGGGCACCAAAAACATTCAGTACTTC; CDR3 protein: CASSWGALGTKNIQYF
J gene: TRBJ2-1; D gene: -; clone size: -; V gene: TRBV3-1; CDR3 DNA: TGTGCCAGCAGCCACTCAGGGGGGGACTCCTACAATGAGCAGTTCTTC; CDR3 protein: CASSHSGGDSYNEQFF
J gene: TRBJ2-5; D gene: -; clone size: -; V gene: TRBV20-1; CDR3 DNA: TGCAGTGCCCACCGGGGGAGCGGCCAAGAGACCCAGTACTTC; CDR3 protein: CSAHRGSGQETQYF
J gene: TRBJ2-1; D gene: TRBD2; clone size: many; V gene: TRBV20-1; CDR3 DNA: TGCAGTGCTAGCAAGTCCGCGGGAGGGCCCGGTTACAATGAGCAGTTCTTC; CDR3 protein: CSASKSAGGPGYNEQFF
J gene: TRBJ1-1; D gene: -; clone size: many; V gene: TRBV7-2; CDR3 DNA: TGTGCCAGCAGCTTATCCTACCGCGTAGGGGGTCACACTGAAGCTTTCTTT; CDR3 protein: CASSLSYRVGGHTEAFF
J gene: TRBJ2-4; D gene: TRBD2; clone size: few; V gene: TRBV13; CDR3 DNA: TGTGCCAGCAGCCGTAAGCGGGAGGCCAAAAACATTCAGTACTTC; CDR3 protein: CASSRKREAKNIQYF
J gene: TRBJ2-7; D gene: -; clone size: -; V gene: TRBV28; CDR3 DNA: TGTGCCAGCAGACAGGGTAGGGACGAGCAGTACTTC; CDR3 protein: CASRQGRDEQYF
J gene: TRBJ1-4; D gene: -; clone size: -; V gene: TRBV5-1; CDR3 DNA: TGCGCCAGCAGCTTGGCGGTCCATGAAAAACTGTTTTTT; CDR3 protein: CASSLAVHEKLFF
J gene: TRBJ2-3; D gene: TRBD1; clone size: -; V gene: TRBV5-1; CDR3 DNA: TGCGCCAGCAGCTTACAGGGGGCTCGGAGCACAGATACGCAGTATTTT; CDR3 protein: CASSLQGARSTDTQYF
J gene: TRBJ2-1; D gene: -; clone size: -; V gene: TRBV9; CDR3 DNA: TGTGCCAGCAGCGGGTCTGGCGGCTCCTACAATGAGCAGTTCTTC; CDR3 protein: CASSGSGGSYNEQFF
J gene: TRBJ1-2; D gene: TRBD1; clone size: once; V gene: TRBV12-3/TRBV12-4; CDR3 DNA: TGTGCCAGCAGCCTTTCCGGGACAGGGGGCGCAGGTCATGGCTACACCTTC; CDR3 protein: CASSLSGTGGAGHGYTF
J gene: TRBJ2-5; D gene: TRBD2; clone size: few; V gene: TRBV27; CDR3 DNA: TGTGCCAGCAGTTTAGTCGCGACTAGCGGGGATACCCAGTACTTC; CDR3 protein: CASSLVATSGDTQYF
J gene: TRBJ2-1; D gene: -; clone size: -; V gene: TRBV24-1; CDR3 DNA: TGTGCCACCAGTTTGAGCGGGTCTTACAATGAGCAGTTCTTC; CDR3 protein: CATSLSGSYNEQFF
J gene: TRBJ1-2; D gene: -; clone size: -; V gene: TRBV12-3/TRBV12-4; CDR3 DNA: TGTGCCAGCAGTCCATCCGGGCAGGGGCAAACGGTTGGCTACACCTTC; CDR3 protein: CASSPSGQGQTVGYTF
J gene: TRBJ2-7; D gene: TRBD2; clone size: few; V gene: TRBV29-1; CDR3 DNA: TGCAGCGTTGTCGGACTAGCGGGAGCCCAGGGCGAGCAGTACTTC; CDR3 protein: CSVVGLAGAQGEQYF
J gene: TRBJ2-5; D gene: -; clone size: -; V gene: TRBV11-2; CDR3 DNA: TGTGCCAGCAGCGCCCGGGCTACCAAAGAGACCCAGTACTTC; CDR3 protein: CASSARATKETQYF
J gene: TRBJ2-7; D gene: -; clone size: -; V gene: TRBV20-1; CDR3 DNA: TGCAGTGCTAGAGATAGGGTTGGGGGAGTGCTCGAGCAGTACTTC; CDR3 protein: CSARDRVGGVLEQYF
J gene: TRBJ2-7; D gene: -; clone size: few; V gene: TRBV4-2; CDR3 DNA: TGTGCCAGCAGCCAAGACGTTGTATACGAGCAGTACTTC; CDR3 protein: CASSQDVVYEQYF
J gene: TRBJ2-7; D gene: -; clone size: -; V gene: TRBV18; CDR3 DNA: TGTGCCAGCTCACTGCGGGTCGTCCACGAGCAGTACTTC; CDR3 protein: CASSLRVVHEQYF
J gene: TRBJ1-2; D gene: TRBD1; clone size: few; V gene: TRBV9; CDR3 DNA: TGTGCCAGCAGCGGGACAGGGCTGCCCCACTATGGCTACACCTTC; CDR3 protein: CASSGTGLPHYGYTF
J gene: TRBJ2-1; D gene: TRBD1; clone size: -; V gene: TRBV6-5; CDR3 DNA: TGTGCCAGCAGTGGCTGGGACAGGGAAGGCCCCTACAATGAGCAGTTCTTC; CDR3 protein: CASSGWDREGPYNEQFF
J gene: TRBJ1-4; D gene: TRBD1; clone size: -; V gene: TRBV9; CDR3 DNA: TGTGCCAGCAGCGTAGCCCCTACAGGGGTACAAGAAAAACTGTTTTTT; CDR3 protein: CASSVAPTGVQEKLFF
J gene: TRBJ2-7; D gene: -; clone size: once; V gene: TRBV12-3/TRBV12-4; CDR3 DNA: TGTGCCAGCAGTTCTAGGTTCCTCTACGAGCAGTACTTC; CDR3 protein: CASSSRFLYEQYF
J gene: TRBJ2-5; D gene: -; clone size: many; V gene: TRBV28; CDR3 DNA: TGTGCCAGCAGTTCTGGACAAGAGACCCAGTACTTC; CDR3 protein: CASSSGQETQYF
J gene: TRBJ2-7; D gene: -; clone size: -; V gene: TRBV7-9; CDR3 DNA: TGTGCCAGCAGCTTAAGGTTTGACAAGCAGTACTTC; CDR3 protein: CASSLRFDKQYF
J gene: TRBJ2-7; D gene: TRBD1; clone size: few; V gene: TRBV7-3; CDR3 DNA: TGTGCCAGCAGCCCAACCGGAGGACAGGGCGTAGGCAATGAGCAGTACTTC; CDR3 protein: CASSPTGGQGVGNEQYF
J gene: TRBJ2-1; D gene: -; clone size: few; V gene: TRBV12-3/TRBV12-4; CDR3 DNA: TGTGCCAGCAAAAGAAGCGGCACTTACAATGAGCAGTTCTTC; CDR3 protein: CASKRSGTYNEQFF
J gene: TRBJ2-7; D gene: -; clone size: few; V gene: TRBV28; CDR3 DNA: TGTGCCAGCAGTTTATTTGGAGTTTCCTACGAGCAGTACTTC; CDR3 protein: CASSLFGVSYEQYF
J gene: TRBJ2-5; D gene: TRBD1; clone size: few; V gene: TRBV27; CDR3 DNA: TGTGCCAGCAGTTTAAGCTCCGGGACAGAAGTCCAAGAGACCCAGTACTTC; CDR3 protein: CASSLSSGTEVQETQYF
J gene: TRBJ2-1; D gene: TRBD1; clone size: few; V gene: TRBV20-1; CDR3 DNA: TGCAGTGCCTTGGACAGGGGGCCCTACAATGAGCAGTTCTTC; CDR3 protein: CSALDRGPYNEQFF
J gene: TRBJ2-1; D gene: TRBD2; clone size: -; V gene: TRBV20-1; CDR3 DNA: TGCAGTGCGAGCCATTTAGCGGGAGGGCCTGTTAATGAGCAGTTCTTC; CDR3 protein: CSASHLAGGPVNEQFF
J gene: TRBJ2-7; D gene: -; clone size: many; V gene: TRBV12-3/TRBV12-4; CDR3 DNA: TGTGCCAGCAGCTTACGAGGGGGCTACGAGCAGTACTTC; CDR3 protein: CASSLRGGYEQYF
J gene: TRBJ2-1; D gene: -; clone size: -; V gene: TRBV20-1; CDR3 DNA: TGCAGTGGGGAGAGGTCCGACGTCACCCAAGAGACCCAGTTCTTC; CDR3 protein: CSGERSDVTQETQFF
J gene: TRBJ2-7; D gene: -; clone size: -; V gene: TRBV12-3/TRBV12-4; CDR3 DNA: TGTGCCAGCAGTTTAGTCTCGGCTAGAGATGAGCAGTACTTC; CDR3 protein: CASSLVSARDEQYF
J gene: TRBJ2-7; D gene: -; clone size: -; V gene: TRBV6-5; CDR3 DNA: TGTGCCAGCAGTTACCTCAGAGAAAGCTCCTACGAGCAGTACTTC; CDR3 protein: CASSYLRESSYEQYF
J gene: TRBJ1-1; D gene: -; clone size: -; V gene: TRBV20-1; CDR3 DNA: TGCAGTGCCCAGGACGGGAACACTGAAGCTTTCTTT; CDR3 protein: CSAQDGNTEAFF
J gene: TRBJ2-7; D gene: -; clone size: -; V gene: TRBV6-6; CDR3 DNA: TGTGCCAGCAGACGACAGGAGTCCTACGAGCGGTACTTC; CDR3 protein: CASRRQESYERYF
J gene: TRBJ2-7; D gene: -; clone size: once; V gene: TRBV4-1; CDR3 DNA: TGCGCCAGCAGCCAAGAGGGTCCTTTCTCCGAGCAGTACTTC; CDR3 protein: CASSQEGPFSEQYF
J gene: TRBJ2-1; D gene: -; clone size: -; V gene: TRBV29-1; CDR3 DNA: TGCAGCGTTAGGAGCTCCAGCTCCTACAATGAGCAGTTCTTC; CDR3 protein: CSVRSSSSYNEQFF
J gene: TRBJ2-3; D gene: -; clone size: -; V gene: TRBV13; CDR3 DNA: TGTGCCAGCAGCTCCGCCCCAAGAGCGTCTCGGGATACGCAGTATTTT; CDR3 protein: CASSSAPRASRDTQYF
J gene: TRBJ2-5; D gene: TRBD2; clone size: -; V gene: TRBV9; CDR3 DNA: TGTGCCAGCAGCGTAACTAGACTAGCGGGGAACCAAGAGACCCAGTACTTC; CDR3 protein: CASSVTRLAGNQETQYF
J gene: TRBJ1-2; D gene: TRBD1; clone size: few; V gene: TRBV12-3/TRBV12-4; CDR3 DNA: TGTGCCAGCAGAGGGACAGGGGGCGCTGGCTACACCTTC; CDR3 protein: CASRGTGGAGYTF